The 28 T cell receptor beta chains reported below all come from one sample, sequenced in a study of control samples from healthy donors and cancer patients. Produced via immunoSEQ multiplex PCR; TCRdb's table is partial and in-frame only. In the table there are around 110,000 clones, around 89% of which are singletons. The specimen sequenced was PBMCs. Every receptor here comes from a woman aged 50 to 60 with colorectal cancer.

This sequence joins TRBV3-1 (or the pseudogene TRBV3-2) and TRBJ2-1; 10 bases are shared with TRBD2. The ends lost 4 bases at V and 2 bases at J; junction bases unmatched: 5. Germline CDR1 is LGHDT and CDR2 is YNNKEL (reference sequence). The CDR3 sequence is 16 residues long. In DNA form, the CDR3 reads TGTGCCAGCAGCCCCCCTAGCGGGAGTCCCTACAATGAGCAGTTCTTC. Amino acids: CASSPPSGSPYNEQFF.

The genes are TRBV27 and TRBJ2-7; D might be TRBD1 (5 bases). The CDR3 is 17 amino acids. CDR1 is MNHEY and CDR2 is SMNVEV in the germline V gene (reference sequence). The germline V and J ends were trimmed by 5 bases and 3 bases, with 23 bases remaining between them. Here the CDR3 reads CASSRVFDSLNFYEQYF. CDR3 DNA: TGTGCCAGCAGTCGGGTTTTCGACAGCCTTAACTTCTACGAGCAGTACTTC.

CDR3: CASSSVGADTQYF. CDR3 nucleotide sequence: TGTGCCAGCAGTTCCGTAGGGGCAGATACGCAGTATTTT. This rearrangement joins TRBV28 to TRBJ2-3, with D possibly TRBD1 on 5 matching bases. V was pared by 4 bases and J by 4 bases, with 9 bases between. The CDR3 is 13 amino acids. Germline V gene lookup returns CDR1 MDHEN and CDR2 SYDVKM.

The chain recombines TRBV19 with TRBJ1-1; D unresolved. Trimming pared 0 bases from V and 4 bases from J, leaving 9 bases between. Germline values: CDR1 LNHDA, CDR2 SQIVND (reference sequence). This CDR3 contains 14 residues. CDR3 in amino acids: CASSIDGETTEAFF. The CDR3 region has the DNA TGTGCCAGTAGTATAGATGGGGAGACCACTGAAGCTTTCTTT.

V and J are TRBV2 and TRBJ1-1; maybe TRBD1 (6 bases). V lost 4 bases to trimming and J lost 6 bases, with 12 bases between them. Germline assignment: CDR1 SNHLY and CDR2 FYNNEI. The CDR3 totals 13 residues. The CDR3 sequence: CASSGNRESEAFF. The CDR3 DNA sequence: TGTGCCAGCAGTGGTAACAGGGAATCTGAAGCTTTCTTT.

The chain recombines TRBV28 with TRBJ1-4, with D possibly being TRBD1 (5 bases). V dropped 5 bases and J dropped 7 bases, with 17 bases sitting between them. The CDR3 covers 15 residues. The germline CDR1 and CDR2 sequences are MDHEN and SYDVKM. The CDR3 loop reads CASSATGPLGEKLFF. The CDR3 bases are TGTGCCAGCAGTGCAACAGGCCCCCTCGGTGAAAAACTGTTTTTT.

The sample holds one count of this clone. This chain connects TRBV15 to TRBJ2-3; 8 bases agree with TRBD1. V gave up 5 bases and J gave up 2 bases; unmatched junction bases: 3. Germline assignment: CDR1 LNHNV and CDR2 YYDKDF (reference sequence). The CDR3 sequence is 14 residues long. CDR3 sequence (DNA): TGTGCCACCAGCGGGACAGGATACACAGATACGCAGTATTTT. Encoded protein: CATSGTGYTDTQYF.

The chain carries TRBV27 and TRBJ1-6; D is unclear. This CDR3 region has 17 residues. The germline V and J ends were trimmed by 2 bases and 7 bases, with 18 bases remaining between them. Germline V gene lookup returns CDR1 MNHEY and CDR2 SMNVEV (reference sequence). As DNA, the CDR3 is TGTGCCAGCAGTTTAATGTTACAGCGAGGCCCCAATTCACCCCTCCACTTT. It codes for CASSLMLQRGPNSPLHF.

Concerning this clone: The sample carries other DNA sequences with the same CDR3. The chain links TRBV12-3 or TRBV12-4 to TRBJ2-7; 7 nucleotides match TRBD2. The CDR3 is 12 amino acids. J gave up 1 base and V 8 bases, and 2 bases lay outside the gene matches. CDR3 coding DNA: TGTGCCAGCGGCGGGAGTTCCTACGAGCAGTACTTC. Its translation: CASGGSSYEQYF.

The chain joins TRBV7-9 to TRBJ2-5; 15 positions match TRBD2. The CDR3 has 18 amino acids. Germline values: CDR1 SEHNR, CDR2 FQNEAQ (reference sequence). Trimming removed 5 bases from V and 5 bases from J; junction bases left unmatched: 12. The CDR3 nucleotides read TGTGCCAGCAGCCGCGGACTAGCGGGAGGGCCGAGTGGGGAGACCCAGTACTTC. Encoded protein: CASSRGLAGGPSGETQYF.

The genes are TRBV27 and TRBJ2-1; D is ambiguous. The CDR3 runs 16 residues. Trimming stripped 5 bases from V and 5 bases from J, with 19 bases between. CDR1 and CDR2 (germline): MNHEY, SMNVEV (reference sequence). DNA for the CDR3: TGTGCCAGCAGTCGACGGGCCGAGAGTAGAAACAATGAGCAGTTCTTC. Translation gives CASSRRAESRNNEQFF.

Written as DNA, the CDR3 is TGCAGTGCTAGTCTAGCGGGGGAAGCCAAAAACATTCAGTACTTC. Translating gives CSASLAGEAKNIQYF. The chain carries TRBV20-1 and TRBJ2-4; TRBD2 matches at 10 bases. Per the germline V gene, CDR1 is DFQATT and CDR2 is SNEGSKA (reference sequence). The trim removed 3 bases at V and 0 bases at J, leaving 2 bases unmatched. The CDR3 length is 15 residues.

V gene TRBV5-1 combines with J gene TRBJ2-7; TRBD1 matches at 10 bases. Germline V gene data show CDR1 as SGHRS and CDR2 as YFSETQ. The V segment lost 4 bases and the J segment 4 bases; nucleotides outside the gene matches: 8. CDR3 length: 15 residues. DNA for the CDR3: TGCGCCAGCAGCGCCCGACAGGGGGCGCGATACGAGCAGTACTTC. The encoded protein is CASSARQGARYEQYF.

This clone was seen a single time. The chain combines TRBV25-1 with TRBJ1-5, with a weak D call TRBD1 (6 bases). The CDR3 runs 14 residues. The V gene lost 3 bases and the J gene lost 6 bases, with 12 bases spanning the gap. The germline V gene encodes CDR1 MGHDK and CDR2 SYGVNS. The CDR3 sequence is CASSDARGAQPQHF. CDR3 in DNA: TGTGCCAGCAGTGACGCCAGGGGAGCTCAGCCCCAGCATTTT. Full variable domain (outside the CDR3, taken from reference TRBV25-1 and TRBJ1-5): EADIYQTPRYLVIGTGKKITLECSQTMGHDKMYWYQQDPGMELHLIHYSYGVNSTEKGDLSSESTVSRIRTEHFPLTLESARPSHTSQYLCASSDARGAQPQHFGDGTRLSIL.

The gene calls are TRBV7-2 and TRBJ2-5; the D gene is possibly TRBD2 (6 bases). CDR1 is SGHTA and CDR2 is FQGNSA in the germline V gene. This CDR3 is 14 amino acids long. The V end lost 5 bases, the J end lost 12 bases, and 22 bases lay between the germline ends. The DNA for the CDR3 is TGTGCCAGCAGCCCTATTTGGGCGGGGTCAGCGGAGTACTTC. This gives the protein CASSPIWAGSAEYF.

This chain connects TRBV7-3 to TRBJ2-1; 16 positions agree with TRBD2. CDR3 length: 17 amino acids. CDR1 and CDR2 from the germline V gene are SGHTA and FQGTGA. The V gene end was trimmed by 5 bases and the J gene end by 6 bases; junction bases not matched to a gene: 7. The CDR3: CASSIGTSGRVANEQFF. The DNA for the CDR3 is TGTGCCAGCAGCATAGGGACTAGCGGGAGGGTGGCCAATGAGCAGTTCTTC.

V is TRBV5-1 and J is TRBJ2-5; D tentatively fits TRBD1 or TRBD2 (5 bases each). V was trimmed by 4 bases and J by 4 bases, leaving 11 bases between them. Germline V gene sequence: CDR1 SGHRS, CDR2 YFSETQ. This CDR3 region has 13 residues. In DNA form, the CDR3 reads TGCGCCAGCAGCCTTGGGACCGGAGAGACCCAGTACTTC. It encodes CASSLGTGETQYF. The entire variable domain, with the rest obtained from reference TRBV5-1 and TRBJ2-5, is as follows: KAGVTQTPRYLIKTRGQQVTLSCSPISGHRSVSWYQQTPGQGLQFLFEYFSETQRNKGNFPGRFSGRQFSNSRSEMNVSTLELGDSALYLCASSLGTGETQYFGPGTRLLVL.

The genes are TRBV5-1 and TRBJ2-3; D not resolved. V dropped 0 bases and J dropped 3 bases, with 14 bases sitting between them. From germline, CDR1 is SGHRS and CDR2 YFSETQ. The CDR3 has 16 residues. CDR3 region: CASSLGLRSSTDTQYF. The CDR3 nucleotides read TGCGCCAGCAGCTTGGGACTTAGGTCGAGTACAGATACGCAGTATTTT.

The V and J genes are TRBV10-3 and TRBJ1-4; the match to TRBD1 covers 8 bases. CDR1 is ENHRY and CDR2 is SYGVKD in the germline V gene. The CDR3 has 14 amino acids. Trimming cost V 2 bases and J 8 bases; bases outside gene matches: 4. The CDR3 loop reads CAISEGQGGEKLFF. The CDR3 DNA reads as TGTGCCATCAGTGAGGGACAGGGTGGGGAAAAACTGTTTTTT.

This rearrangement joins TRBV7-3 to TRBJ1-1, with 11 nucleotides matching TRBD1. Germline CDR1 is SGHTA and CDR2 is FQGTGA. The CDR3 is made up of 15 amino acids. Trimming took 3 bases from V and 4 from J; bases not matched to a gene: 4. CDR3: CASSFGTGGGTEAFF. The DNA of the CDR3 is TGTGCCAGCAGCTTCGGGACAGGGGGAGGCACTGAAGCTTTCTTT.

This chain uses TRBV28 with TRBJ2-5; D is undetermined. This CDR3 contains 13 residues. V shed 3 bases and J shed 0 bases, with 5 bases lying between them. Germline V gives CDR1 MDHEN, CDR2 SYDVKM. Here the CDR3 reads CASSLVNQETQYF. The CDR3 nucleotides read TGTGCCAGCAGTTTGGTCAACCAAGAGACCCAGTACTTC.

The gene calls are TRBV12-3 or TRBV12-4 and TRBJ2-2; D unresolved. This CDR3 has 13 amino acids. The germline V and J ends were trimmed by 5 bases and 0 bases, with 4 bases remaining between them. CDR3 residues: CASSNTNTGELFF. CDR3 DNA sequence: TGTGCCAGCAGTAACACGAACACCGGGGAGCTGTTTTTT.

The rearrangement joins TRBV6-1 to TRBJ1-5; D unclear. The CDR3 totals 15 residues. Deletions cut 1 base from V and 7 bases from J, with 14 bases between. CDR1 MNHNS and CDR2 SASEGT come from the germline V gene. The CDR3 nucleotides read TGTGCCAGCAGTGAAGTAAGCACCCTCGGGCAGCCCCAGCATTTT. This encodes CASSEVSTLGQPQHF.

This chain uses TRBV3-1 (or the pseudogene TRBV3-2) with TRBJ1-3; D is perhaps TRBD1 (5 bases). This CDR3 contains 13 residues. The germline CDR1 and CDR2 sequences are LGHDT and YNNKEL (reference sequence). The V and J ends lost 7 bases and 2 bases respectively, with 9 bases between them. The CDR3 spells CASTWGAGNTIYF. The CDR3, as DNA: TGTGCCAGCACCTGGGGGGCTGGAAACACCATATATTTT.

This CDR3 is CASSLRDTNYEQYF. The DNA for the CDR3 is TGTGCCAGCAGCCTCCGGGACACCAACTACGAGCAGTACTTC. This rearrangement joins TRBV3-1 (or the pseudogene TRBV3-2) to TRBJ2-7; D is possibly TRBD1 (6 bases). The length of the CDR3 is 14 residues. Germline V gives CDR1 LGHDT, CDR2 YNNKEL (reference sequence). With 4 bases removed from V and 3 bases from J, the gap between germline ends came to 13 bases.

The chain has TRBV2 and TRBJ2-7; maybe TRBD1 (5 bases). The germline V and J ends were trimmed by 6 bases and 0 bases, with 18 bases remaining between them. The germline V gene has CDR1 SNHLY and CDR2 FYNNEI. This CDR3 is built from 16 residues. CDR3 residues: CASSLRGRSRSYEQYF. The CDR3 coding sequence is TGTGCCAGCAGCCTAAGGGGTCGGTCCCGCTCCTACGAGCAGTACTTC.

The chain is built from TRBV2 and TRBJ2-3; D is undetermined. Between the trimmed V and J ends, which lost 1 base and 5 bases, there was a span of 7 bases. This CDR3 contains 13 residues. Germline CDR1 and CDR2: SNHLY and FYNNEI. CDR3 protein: CASSEVGLDTQYF. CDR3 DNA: TGTGCCAGCAGTGAAGTTGGCTTAGATACGCAGTATTTT.

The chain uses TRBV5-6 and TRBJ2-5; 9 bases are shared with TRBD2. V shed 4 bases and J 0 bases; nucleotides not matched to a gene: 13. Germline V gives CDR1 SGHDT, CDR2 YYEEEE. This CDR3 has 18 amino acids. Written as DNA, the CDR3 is TGTGCCAGCAGCACACACCCTCGCGGGGGGGTGTACCAAGAGACCCAGTACTTC. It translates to CASSTHPRGGVYQETQYF.